Listed below are T cell receptor beta chains from one sample, sequenced in a study of vaccination and CD4 T cells after COVID-19. Their antigens are not known. One entry per CDR3 protein results from TCRdb running MiXCR on the PCR reads. The table records about 5,600 distinct CDR3 sequences, approximately 31% of them present only once. The specimen was CD4+ T cells from blood, cultured in vitro, collected after SARS-CoV-2 vaccination. These receptors all come from a human donor who had recovered from COVID-19. Each CDR3 is given with its conserved first and last residue. The order of the fields is J gene, V gene, clone size, D gene, CDR3 DNA, CDR3 protein. The D gene is left open where the match is weak. Clone size is not always given. Where it is, it says once, few, many or a class for expanded clones.

TRBJ2-7	TRBV7-2	NA	NA	TGTGCCAGCAGCTTAGGAGCAGGACGGGGGAACTCCTACGAGCAGTACTTC	CASSLGAGRGNSYEQYF
TRBJ1-5	TRBV10-3	NA	TRBD1	TGTGCCACCACAGGGGGAATGGACAATCAGCCCCAGCATTTT	CATTGGMDNQPQHF
TRBJ1-2	TRBV27	few	TRBD1	TGTGCCAGCAGTCCCCCCGGGACAGCCAAGGGTGGCTACACCTTC	CASSPPGTAKGGYTF
TRBJ1-5	TRBV7-2	few	TRBD1	TGTGCCAGCAGCTTCGACAGGGCTAGCAATCAGCCCCAGCATTTT	CASSFDRASNQPQHF
TRBJ2-2	TRBV7-9	NA	TRBD1	TGTGCCAGCAGCTTAGGCCAGGGGGCGTTCTCCACCGGGGAGCTGTTTTTT	CASSLGQGAFSTGELFF
TRBJ1-5	TRBV7-2	NA	NA	TGTGCCAGCAGCTTAGTTAGGGGGACTCAGCCCCAGCATTTT	CASSLVRGTQPQHF
TRBJ1-5	TRBV6-1	NA	NA	TGTGCCAGCATTCCTAACGGGTATAGCAATCAGCCCCAGCATTTT	CASIPNGYSNQPQHF
TRBJ2-7	TRBV10-1	NA	TRBD1	TGCGCCAGCAGTACCCAGGACAGGGCCGAGCAGTACTTC	CASSTQDRAEQYF
TRBJ1-6	TRBV20-1	medium-sized	NA	TGCAGTGCTAGAGTGGGGGGAAATTCACCCCTCCACTTT	CSARVGGNSPLHF
TRBJ2-7	TRBV2	once	NA	TGTGCCAGCAGCCTGAACAGAGGCGAGCAGTACTTC	CASSLNRGEQYF
TRBJ2-3	TRBV15	NA	TRBD2	TGTGCCACCAGCAGATACCCTAGCGGGGGGTTGGAAACAGATACGCAGTATTTT	CATSRYPSGGLETDTQYF
TRBJ1-6	TRBV7-9	medium-sized	NA	TGTGCCAGCAGCTTAGAATTGGAGGCACCCCTCCACTTT	CASSLELEAPLHF
TRBJ1-1	TRBV6-5	NA	TRBD1	TGTGCCAGCAGTTACTCGACAGGGGGGACTGAAGCTTTCTTT	CASSYSTGGTEAFF
TRBJ1-5	TRBV20-1	few	NA	TGCAGTGCTAGGGCGCAGGGGACTAATCAGCCCCAGCATTTT	CSARAQGTNQPQHF
TRBJ2-3	TRBV20-1	NA	TRBD2	TGCAGTGCTAGAGACCCCGGGACTAGCGGGAGGACAGATACGCAGTATTTT	CSARDPGTSGRTDTQYF
TRBJ2-7	TRBV28	few	TRBD1	TGTGCCAGCATTGGACAGGGTGGCGAGCAGTACTTC	CASIGQGGEQYF
TRBJ1-5	TRBV20-1	NA	TRBD1	TGCAGTGCTACGGGCCAGGGGGCAATTCAGCCCCAGCATTTT	CSATGQGAIQPQHF
TRBJ2-3	TRBV6-5	NA	TRBD2	TGTGCCAGCAGTTATGGTGCTAGCGGGGGGGCATCAGATACGCAGTATTTT	CASSYGASGGASDTQYF
TRBJ1-1	TRBV7-9	few	NA	TGTGCCAGCAGCTCAGAGCGGGGGGGAGCTTTCTTT	CASSSERGGAFF
TRBJ2-7	TRBV28	NA	TRBD2	TGTGCCAGCAGTTTATCCAGCGGGAGTCACGAGCAGTACTTC	CASSLSSGSHEQYF
TRBJ2-5	TRBV7-2	NA	TRBD1	TGTGCCAGCAGCTTGGGGACGAGGACAGGGAAAGAGACCCAGTACTTC	CASSLGTRTGKETQYF
TRBJ2-5	TRBV20-1	few	TRBD1	TGCAGTGCTAGGGGACAGGGGGCCCAAGAGACCCAGTACTTC	CSARGQGAQETQYF
TRBJ2-5	TRBV5-1	NA	TRBD2	TGCGCCAGCAGCCGGGGAGGGAACACGGCCCAAGAGACCCAGTACTTC	CASSRGGNTAQETQYF
TRBJ1-5	TRBV7-2	NA	NA	TGTGCCAGCAGCGGAGGCAGGGGTTCGTTCGACAATCAGCCCCAGCATTTT	CASSGGRGSFDNQPQHF
TRBJ1-2	TRBV27	NA	NA	TGTGCCAGCAGTCTAACGGGTGGCCAGGGAGGCTACACCTTC	CASSLTGGQGGYTF
TRBJ2-3	TRBV19	NA	TRBD1	TGTGCCAGCTGGGACAGGGACCCCACAGATACGCAGTATTTT	CASWDRDPTDTQYF
TRBJ2-7	TRBV20-1	few	TRBD2	TGCAGTGCTTACCCCCCGGGAGCGGGAGGGCCAGGCGAGCAGTACTTC	CSAYPPGAGGPGEQYF
TRBJ1-2	TRBV2	once	NA	TGTGCCAGCAGGGAGGGGGGGAACCATAACTATGGCTACACCTTC	CASREGGNHNYGYTF
TRBJ1-5	TRBV6-5	few	NA	TGTGCCAGCAGTTACCAGGGTCGAGGGGGCAATCAGCCCCAGCATTTT	CASSYQGRGGNQPQHF
TRBJ2-1	TRBV15	NA	TRBD2	TGTGCCACCAGCAGAGATGCGGGAGGGACTAGCGGCAATGAGCAGTTCTTC	CATSRDAGGTSGNEQFF
TRBJ2-3	TRBV20-1	NA	NA	TGCAGTGCTAGAGATTCGTTGGCGGCTTATACGCAGTATTTT	CSARDSLAAYTQYF
TRBJ2-7	TRBV6-1	few	TRBD1	TGTGCCAGCAGTGAAGCGGTGGGACAGGGTGTTTACGAGCAGTACTTC	CASSEAVGQGVYEQYF
TRBJ2-1	TRBV28	NA	TRBD2	TGTGCCAGCAGTTCCCCGGGACTAGCGGGAGGCCCCGGGCAGTTCTTC	CASSSPGLAGGPGQFF
TRBJ2-7	TRBV15	few	NA	TGTGCCACCAGCAGAGATCTCGCGGGGGAGCAGTACTTC	CATSRDLAGEQYF
TRBJ1-1	TRBV20-1	NA	NA	TGCAGTGCTCAAACGGGACTCCTGAACACTGAAGCTTTCTTT	CSAQTGLLNTEAFF
TRBJ2-1	TRBV7-2	NA	NA	TGTGCCAGCAGCGCTTATATCCACAATGAGCAGTTCTTC	CASSAYIHNEQFF
TRBJ2-3	TRBV6-4	NA	NA	TGTGCCAGCAGTGACTCGGAGATTAATACGCAGTATTTT	CASSDSEINTQYF
TRBJ2-1	TRBV6-1	few	NA	TGTGCCAGCAGTGAAGTCTGGGGAGGAGAGTTCTTC	CASSEVWGGEFF
TRBJ1-1	TRBV7-6	NA	NA	TGTGCCAGCAGCGGCGACAGGAACACTGAAGCTTTCTTT	CASSGDRNTEAFF
TRBJ2-3	TRBV20-1	NA	NA	TGCAGTGCTAGAGGGGGGGGGGCGGGTGGCACAGATACGCAGTATTTT	CSARGGGAGGTDTQYF
TRBJ2-7	TRBV6-1	few	NA	TGTGCCAGCAGTGTCCCGGTGACCTTTGTGCAGTACTTC	CASSVPVTFVQYF
TRBJ2-7	TRBV20-1	NA	TRBD2	TGCGGTGCTAGTAGACTAGCGGGGGGGTCCTACGAGCAGTACTTC	CGASRLAGGSYEQYF
TRBJ2-1	TRBV19	NA	NA	TGTGCCAGTAGTATCTACAATGAGCAGTTCTTC	CASSIYNEQFF